This TCR beta chain is from a study of beta chain features in type 1 diabetes. Study-wide context: Patients shared similar age, gender and cell yields with healthy donors.

V was trimmed by 5 bases and J by 3 bases, leaving 12 bases between them. Germline V gene lookup returns CDR1 SGHTA and CDR2 FQGNSA. This CDR3 region has 14 residues. Study findings and constraints: Across all four CD4+ subsets, people with type 1 diabetes showed modestly shorter TCRB CDR3s. A potential influence of HLA type upon TCRB rearrangement remained unresolved herein.

Each of the sorted populations had a purity greater than 95%. This clone was detected only a few times. Its antigen is not identified. The study reverse transcribed the entire isolated RNA, so it sequenced expressed TCRB transcripts. Reads from naive, central memory and regulatory T cell samples averaged approximately 3.7 million. Assay: immunoSEQ multiplex PCR; the TCRdb copy retains only in-frame clones and omits some. The data hold roughly 340,000 clones, with around an eighth observed a single time. Sequencing was performed on naive CD4+ T cells from blood. This chain joins TRBV7-2 and TRBJ2-3; D might be TRBD2 (5 bases). This TCR derives from a woman younger than 35 with type 1 diabetes. The CDR3 spells CASSIARGTDTQYF. The CDR3 bases are TGTGCCAGCAGCATTGCACGGGGTACAGATACGCAGTATTTT.